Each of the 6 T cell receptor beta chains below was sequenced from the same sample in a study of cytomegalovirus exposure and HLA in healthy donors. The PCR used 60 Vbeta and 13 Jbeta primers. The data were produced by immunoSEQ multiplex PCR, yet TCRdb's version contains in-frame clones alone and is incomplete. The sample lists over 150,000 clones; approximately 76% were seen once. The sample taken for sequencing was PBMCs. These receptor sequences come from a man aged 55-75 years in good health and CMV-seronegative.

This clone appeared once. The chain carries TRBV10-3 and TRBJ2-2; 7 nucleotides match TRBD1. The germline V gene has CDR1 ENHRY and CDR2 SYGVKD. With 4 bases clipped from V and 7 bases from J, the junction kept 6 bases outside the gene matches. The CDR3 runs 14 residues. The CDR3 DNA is TGTGCCATCAGTGGACAGGGAGTTGGCGGGGAGCTGTTTTTT. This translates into CAISGQGVGGELFF.

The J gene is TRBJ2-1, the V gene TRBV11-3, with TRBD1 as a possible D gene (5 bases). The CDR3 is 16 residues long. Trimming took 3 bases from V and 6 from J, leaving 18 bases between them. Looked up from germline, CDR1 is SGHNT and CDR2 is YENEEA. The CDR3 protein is CASSLYWGRSGNEQFF. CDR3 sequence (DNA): TGTGCCAGCAGCTTGTACTGGGGCAGGTCGGGCAATGAGCAGTTCTTC.

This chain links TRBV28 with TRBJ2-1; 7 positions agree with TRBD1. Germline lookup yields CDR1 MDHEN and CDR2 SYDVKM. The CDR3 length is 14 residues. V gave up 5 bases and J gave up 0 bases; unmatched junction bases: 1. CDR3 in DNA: TGTGCCAGCAGTCCAGGGGGCTCCTACAATGAGCAGTTCTTC. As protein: CASSPGGSYNEQFF.

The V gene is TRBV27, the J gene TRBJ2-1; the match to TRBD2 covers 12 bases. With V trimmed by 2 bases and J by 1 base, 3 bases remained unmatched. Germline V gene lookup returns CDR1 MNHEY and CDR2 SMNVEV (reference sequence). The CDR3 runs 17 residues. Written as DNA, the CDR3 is TGTGCCAGCAGTTTAGTACTAGCGGGAGGTTCCTACAATGAGCAGTTCTTC. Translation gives CASSLVLAGGSYNEQFF.

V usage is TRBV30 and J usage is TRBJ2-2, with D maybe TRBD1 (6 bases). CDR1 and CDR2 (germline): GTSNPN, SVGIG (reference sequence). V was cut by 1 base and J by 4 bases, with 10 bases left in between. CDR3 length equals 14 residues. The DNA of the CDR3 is TGTGCCTGGAGTGCCACAGGGCTCACCGGGGAGCTGTTTTTT. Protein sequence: CAWSATGLTGELFF.

Here the CDR3 DNA reads TGTGCCACCCGACTGGAATACGAGCAGTACTTC. Encoded protein: CATRLEYEQYF. V gene TRBV28 combines with J gene TRBJ2-7; D is undetermined. This CDR3 region has 11 residues. Germline V gene data show CDR1 as MDHEN and CDR2 as SYDVKM. Trimming removed 10 bases at V and 4 bases at J, with 11 bases between.